These 18 T cell receptor beta chains originate from one sample sequenced in a study of blood T cell repertoires in COVID-19 (dated by TCRdb to 2018 to 2021). The library relied on the immunoSEQ multiplex PCR assay. This immuneACCESS table, as held by TCRdb, lists in-frame sequences with V and J called but not all clones. Of the missing ones, under half trace to an unresolved V gene in checked studies; the others have no known cause. This sample lists some 150,000 clones; roughly four fifths were detected once. The ten largest clones represent 9.5% to 13% of the sample. The material sequenced was peripheral blood. These receptors originate from a woman aged 55-69 years with COVID-19, enrolled during active disease.

V gene TRBV27 combines with J gene TRBJ2-2; TRBD1 is a possible D gene (6 bases). Germline CDR1 reads MNHEY; CDR2 reads SMNVEV (reference sequence). CDR3 length: 15 residues. V was shortened by 3 bases and J by 2 bases, with 10 bases between the two germline ends. CDR3 protein: CASSFGTINTGELFF. Here the CDR3 DNA reads TGTGCCAGCAGTTTTGGGACAATTAACACCGGGGAGCTGTTTTTT.

The genes are TRBV10-1 and TRBJ2-2; D perhaps matches TRBD1 (6 bases). CDR3 length: 14 residues. Trimming pared 10 bases from V and 0 bases from J, leaving 12 bases between. CDR1 and CDR2 from the germline V gene are WNHNN and SYGVQD (reference sequence). In DNA, the CDR3 is TGCGCCACCCGACAGGAATCGAACACCGGGGAGCTGTTTTTT. Its protein is CATRQESNTGELFF.

This chain uses TRBV29-1 with TRBJ1-3, with D possibly matching TRBD1 (5 bases). Trimming took off 4 bases at V and 0 bases at J, with 13 bases between the two ends. This CDR3 region has 15 residues. Germline assignment: CDR1 SQVTM and CDR2 ANQGSEA. The CDR3 here is CSVVVWGDSGNTIYF. DNA of the CDR3: TGCAGCGTTGTTGTGTGGGGGGACTCTGGAAACACCATATATTTT.

The gene calls are TRBV5-6 and TRBJ2-5, with TRBD2 as a possible D gene (5 bases). V gave up 2 bases and J gave up 2 bases, with 13 bases separating them. CDR3 length: 15 amino acids. Germline V gene lookup returns CDR1 SGHDT and CDR2 YYEEEE. The CDR3 DNA is TGTGCCAGCAGCTTAAGAACCGGGGTTCAAGAGACCCAGTACTTC. Protein: CASSLRTGVQETQYF. Full variable domain (remainder filled in from reference TRBV5-6 and TRBJ2-5): DAGVTQSPTHLIKTRGQQVTLRCSPKSGHDTVSWYQQALGQGPQFIFQYYEEEERQRGNFPDRFSGHQFPNYSSELNVNALLLGDSALYLCASSLRTGVQETQYFGPGTRLLVL.

The V gene is TRBV6-5, the J gene TRBJ2-7, with TRBD2 matching over 9 bases. The length of the CDR3 is 13 residues. The V gene end was trimmed by 6 bases and the J gene end by 3 bases; junction bases not matched to a gene: 3. CDR1 and CDR2 (germline): MNHEY, SVGAGI. The CDR3 here is CASRGLAYYEQYF. In DNA form, the CDR3 reads TGTGCCAGCAGGGGACTAGCCTACTACGAGCAGTACTTC.

In this sample, this clone turned up a few times. J is TRBJ1-2 and V is TRBV3-1 (or the pseudogene TRBV3-2), with TRBD1 matching over 8 bases. Germline V lookup: CDR1 LGHDT, CDR2 YNNKEL (reference sequence). This CDR3 has 13 amino acids. Trimming removed 4 bases from V and 6 bases from J; junction bases left unmatched: 4. The CDR3 DNA sequence: TGTGCCAGCAGCCTAGGACAGGGACATGGCTACACCTTC. Its protein is CASSLGQGHGYTF.

The rearrangement uses TRBV11-3 and TRBJ2-5; D is undetermined. V was pared by 3 bases and J by 3 bases, with 8 bases between. This CDR3 region has 13 residues. CDR1 is SGHNT, CDR2 YENEEA, per germline. For the CDR3, the DNA is TGTGCCAGCAGCTTCGGCGGTAAAGAGACCCAGTACTTC. Translating it yields CASSFGGKETQYF.

The chain uses TRBV4-1 and TRBJ2-5, with a tentative D call TRBD1 (6 bases). This CDR3 contains 14 residues. Between the trimmed V and J ends, which lost 2 bases and 5 bases, there was a span of 12 bases. The V gene's germline CDR1 is MGHRA and CDR2 YSYEKL. This CDR3 reads CASSQTDTGETQYF. The CDR3 DNA reads as TGCGCCAGCAGCCAAACCGATACAGGGGAGACCCAGTACTTC.

A few counts support this clone. The rearrangement joins TRBV9 to TRBJ1-1, with D possibly being TRBD1 (5 bases). V lost 4 bases to trimming and J lost 4 bases, with 14 bases between them. This CDR3 is 14 amino acids long. CDR1 SGDLS and CDR2 YYNGEE come from the germline V gene. CDR3 region: CASSPSMGGTEAFF. CDR3 sequence (DNA): TGTGCCAGCAGCCCCTCAATGGGGGGCACTGAAGCTTTCTTT.

The sample holds one count of this clone. This chain connects TRBV14 to TRBJ2-7; the D gene is possibly TRBD1 (6 bases). Germline V gene data show CDR1 as SGHDN and CDR2 as FVKESK. V lost 4 bases to trimming and J lost 1 base, with 11 bases between them. The CDR3 spans 14 residues. The DNA of the CDR3 is TGTGCCAGCAGCCTTCTCAGGGGATCCTACGAGCAGTACTTC. Amino acids: CASSLLRGSYEQYF. The full variable domain, its missing parts supplied by reference TRBV14 and TRBJ2-7, is EAGVTQFPSHSVIEKGQTVTLRCDPISGHDNLYWYRRVMGKEIKFLLHFVKESKQDESGMPNNRFLAERTGGTYSTLKVQPAELEDSGVYFCASSLLRGSYEQYFGPGTRLTVT.

This clone was recorded only once. The J gene is TRBJ1-1, the V gene TRBV19, with D unresolved. Germline loops: CDR1 LNHDA, CDR2 SQIVND (reference sequence). The V and J ends lost 4 bases and 1 base respectively, with 13 bases between them. The CDR3 contains 15 residues. This CDR3 is CASSTPPGRNTEAFF. For the CDR3, the DNA is TGTGCCAGTAGTACCCCCCCAGGCAGGAACACTGAAGCTTTCTTT.

This clone was seen only a few times. The genes are TRBV27 and TRBJ1-5; D gene unclear. Germline values: CDR1 MNHEY, CDR2 SMNVEV (reference sequence). The CDR3 contains 14 residues. V was pared by 5 bases and J by 0 bases, with 8 bases between. As DNA, the CDR3 is TGTGCCAGCAGTCCCCAGGTTAGCAATCAGCCCCAGCATTTT. It codes for CASSPQVSNQPQHF.

This chain uses TRBV21-1 with TRBJ1-1; the table names TRBD1, a call not compared with the DNA. TRBV21-1 constitutes a pseudogene. The CDR3 consists of 17 residues. The CDR3 DNA follows: TGTGCCAGCAGCAAAGACTTGGTCGAGGGGGTGAACACTGAAGCTTTCTTT. This encodes CASSKDLVEGVNTEAFF.

This chain uses TRBV5-8 with TRBJ2-2, with TRBD2 identical over 11 bases. The CDR3 runs 16 residues. Trimming took 7 bases from V and 2 from J; bases not matched to a gene: 7. Germline lookup yields CDR1 SGHTS and CDR2 YDEGEE. Written as DNA, the CDR3 is TGTGCCAGCCCAGGGGGACTAGCGGCTAACACCGGGGAGCTGTTTTTT. It translates to CASPGGLAANTGELFF.

The gene calls are TRBV15 and TRBJ1-1; 9 bases are shared with TRBD1. The CDR3 covers 16 residues. V trimming: 0 bases; J trimming: 6 bases; junction bases outside the gene matches: 8. Germline-derived CDR1 and CDR2 are LNHNV and YYDKDF (reference sequence). CDR3 sequence: CATSRDRVTGGAEAFF. The CDR3 DNA sequence: TGTGCCACCAGCAGAGATCGAGTGACAGGGGGAGCTGAAGCTTTCTTT.

The rearrangement joins TRBV11-2 to TRBJ1-6; D unclear. The CDR3 runs 15 residues. Germline CDR1 reads SGHAT; CDR2 reads FQNNGV. Trimming took 5 bases from V and 0 from J, leaving 8 bases between them. The CDR3 protein is CASSKGSSYNSPLHF. DNA for the CDR3: TGTGCCAGCAGCAAAGGGAGCTCCTATAATTCACCCCTCCACTTT.

The chain combines TRBV5-6 with TRBJ1-2, with D perhaps TRBD1 (6 bases). The CDR3 spans 15 residues. Germline assignment: CDR1 SGHDT and CDR2 YYEEEE. Trimming removed 3 bases at V and 6 bases at J, with 18 bases between. The CDR3 reads CASSSLRGGVDGYTF. The CDR3 nucleotides read TGTGCCAGCAGCTCCCTCCGGGGGGGCGTAGATGGCTACACCTTC.

The chain uses TRBV19 and TRBJ1-1, with 9 positions matching TRBD1. V gave up 3 bases and J gave up 1 base; unmatched junction bases: 3. Germline-derived CDR1 and CDR2 are LNHDA and SQIVND (reference sequence). This CDR3 has 15 residues. The CDR3, as DNA: TGTGCCAGTAGTATGCAGGGACAGGGGAACACTGAAGCTTTCTTT. Translating it yields CASSMQGQGNTEAFF.